The sequence of this T cell receptor beta chain was determined in a study of beta chain features in type 1 diabetes. Study outcomes and limitations: Among all four CD4+ subsets, Type 1 diabetes patients had TCRB CDR3s that were moderately but significantly shorter.

Expressed TCRB transcripts were sequenced because the isolated RNA had all been reverse transcribed beforehand. Some clones are missing from TCRdb's copy, which holds only in-frame ones; the method was immunoSEQ multiplex PCR. The sample includes about 370,000 clones, over 8.5% seen only once; the top ten take over 0.45%. This CDR3 is built from 14 residues. The germline gives CDR1 LNHDA, CDR2 SQIVND (reference sequence). V was trimmed by 3 bases and J by 1 base, leaving 6 bases between them. In the case of this clone: Its cognate antigen is unknown.

The sequenced sample consisted of central memory CD4+ T cells from blood. The sequence was collected from a man between 25 and 39 years old with type 1 diabetes. The chain links TRBV19 to TRBJ2-2; D call uncertain. In DNA, the CDR3 is TGTGCCAGTAGTATTTCCGTGAACACCGGGGAGCTGTTTTTT. Amino acid sequence: CASSISVNTGELFF. The whole variable domain, filled in from reference TRBV19 and TRBJ2-2, reads DGGITQSPKYLFRKEGQNVTLSCEQNLNHDAMYWYRQDPGQGLRLIYYSQIVNDFQKGDIAEGYSVSREKKESFPLTVTSAQKNPTAFYLCASSISVNTGELFFGEGSRLTVL.